The rows below give T cell receptor beta chains drawn from one sample of a study of blood T cell repertoires in COVID-19. Generated by immunoSEQ multiplex PCR, the TCRdb table keeps only in-frame clones and is missing some. The profile covers fewer than 250,000 clones, with approximately 86% appearing a single time and roughly 1.6% taken by the ten largest. The material sequenced was peripheral blood. These receptors were taken from an older woman who had recovered from COVID-19. CDR3s include the opening cysteine and the closing phenylalanine or tryptophan. The D gene is left open where the match is weak. The size field is filled for only some rows; it gives once, few, many or a size class.

j_call: TRBJ2-3
d_call: -
v_call: TRBV7-9
clone_size: -
cdr3_aa: CASSLSGGGDTQYF
cdr3_nt: TGTGCCAGCAGCTTGAGTGGAGGAGGGGATACGCAGTATTTT

j_call: TRBJ1-1
d_call: -
v_call: TRBV6-5
clone_size: -
cdr3_aa: CASSYDTLNTEAFF
cdr3_nt: TGTGCCAGCAGTTACGACACCCTGAACACTGAAGCTTTCTTT

j_call: TRBJ1-2
d_call: -
v_call: TRBV7-9
clone_size: -
cdr3_aa: CASSLVGSFYGYTF
cdr3_nt: TGTGCCAGCAGCTTGGTCGGGAGCTTCTATGGCTACACCTTC

j_call: TRBJ2-6
d_call: -
v_call: TRBV7-3
clone_size: -
cdr3_aa: CASSLRVGEANVLTF
cdr3_nt: TGTGCCAGCAGCTTAAGGGTCGGGGAAGCCAACGTCCTGACTTTC

j_call: TRBJ2-2
d_call: TRBD2
v_call: TRBV2
clone_size: -
cdr3_aa: CASSPGLADTGELFF
cdr3_nt: TGTGCCAGCTCACCGGGACTAGCGGACACCGGGGAGCTGTTTTTT

j_call: TRBJ1-3
d_call: -
v_call: TRBV29-1
clone_size: -
cdr3_aa: CSVPGPSSGNTIYF
cdr3_nt: TGCAGCGTGCCCGGTCCTTCCTCTGGAAACACCATATATTTT

j_call: TRBJ1-1
d_call: TRBD1
v_call: TRBV2
clone_size: -
cdr3_aa: CASRRQGLEAFF
cdr3_nt: TGTGCCAGCAGGAGACAGGGCCTTGAAGCTTTCTTT

j_call: TRBJ2-7
d_call: TRBD1
v_call: TRBV7-2
clone_size: -
cdr3_aa: CASSRGGTGGSEQYF
cdr3_nt: TGTGCCAGCAGCAGGGGAGGGACAGGGGGGAGCGAGCAGTACTTC

j_call: TRBJ2-2
d_call: TRBD1
v_call: TRBV19
clone_size: -
cdr3_aa: CAARAGGYSNTGELFF
cdr3_nt: TGTGCTGCCCGTGCAGGGGGCTATTCGAACACCGGGGAGCTGTTTTTT

j_call: TRBJ1-1
d_call: TRBD1
v_call: TRBV19
clone_size: few
cdr3_aa: CASSIQPGQVNTEAFF
cdr3_nt: TGTGCCAGTAGTATCCAACCGGGACAGGTGAACACTGAAGCTTTCTTT

j_call: TRBJ1-1
d_call: -
v_call: TRBV3-1/TRBV3-2
clone_size: -
cdr3_aa: CASSRNGDLNTEAFF
cdr3_nt: TGTGCCAGCAGCCGAAATGGGGACTTGAACACTGAAGCTTTCTTT

j_call: TRBJ1-3
d_call: TRBD1
v_call: TRBV27
clone_size: -
cdr3_aa: CASSFQGVSGNTIYF
cdr3_nt: TGTGCCAGCAGTTTCCAGGGGGTGTCTGGAAACACCATATATTTT

j_call: TRBJ1-2
d_call: TRBD1
v_call: TRBV28
clone_size: -
cdr3_aa: CASSLGQGRYGYTF
cdr3_nt: TGTGCCAGCAGCCTCGGACAGGGTCGGTATGGCTACACCTTC

j_call: TRBJ1-4
d_call: TRBD1
v_call: TRBV7-9
clone_size: -
cdr3_aa: CASSQGATNEKLFF
cdr3_nt: TGTGCCAGCAGTCAGGGGGCAACTAATGAAAAACTGTTTTTT

j_call: TRBJ2-3
d_call: TRBD2
v_call: TRBV6-2/TRBV6-3
clone_size: -
cdr3_aa: CASSYSSLAGVTTDTQYF
cdr3_nt: TGTGCCAGCAGTTACTCCTCTTTGGCGGGGGTCACCACAGATACGCAGTATTTT

j_call: TRBJ1-6
d_call: TRBD1
v_call: TRBV7-3
clone_size: -
cdr3_aa: CASSLGQGVSPLHF
cdr3_nt: TGTGCCAGCAGCCTCGGACAGGGGGTTTCACCCCTCCACTTT

j_call: TRBJ1-5
d_call: -
v_call: TRBV5-1
clone_size: -
cdr3_aa: CASSLGGGRGQPQHF
cdr3_nt: TGCGCCAGCAGCTTGGGAGGAGGGCGAGGCCAGCCCCAGCATTTT

j_call: TRBJ2-1
d_call: -
v_call: TRBV11-2
clone_size: -
cdr3_aa: CASSLGGASSYNEQFF
cdr3_nt: TGTGCCAGCAGCCTCGGCGGTGCCAGCTCCTACAATGAGCAGTTCTTC

j_call: TRBJ1-5
d_call: -
v_call: TRBV19
clone_size: -
cdr3_aa: CASSIERRDQHF
cdr3_nt: TGTGCCAGTAGTATAGAGAGACGGGACCAGCATTTT

j_call: TRBJ2-1
d_call: -
v_call: TRBV3-1/TRBV3-2
clone_size: -
cdr3_aa: CASSPSLSNSYNEQFF
cdr3_nt: TGTGCCAGCAGCCCCAGTCTTTCGAATTCCTACAATGAGCAGTTCTTC

j_call: TRBJ2-1
d_call: TRBD2
v_call: TRBV7-2
clone_size: -
cdr3_aa: CASSPLAGVHNEQFF
cdr3_nt: TGTGCCAGCAGCCCGCTAGCGGGGGTTCACAATGAGCAGTTCTTC

j_call: TRBJ2-2
d_call: TRBD1
v_call: TRBV5-5
clone_size: -
cdr3_aa: CASSWGRGQAGELFF
cdr3_nt: TGTGCCAGCAGTTGGGGCAGGGGGCAGGCCGGGGAGCTGTTTTTT

j_call: TRBJ2-1
d_call: TRBD1
v_call: TRBV18
clone_size: -
cdr3_aa: CASSPDRVTREQFF
cdr3_nt: TGTGCCAGCTCACCCGACAGGGTTACGCGTGAGCAGTTCTTC

j_call: TRBJ1-2
d_call: -
v_call: TRBV27
clone_size: -
cdr3_aa: CASSLARRGYTF
cdr3_nt: TGTGCCAGCAGTCTGGCACGCCGAGGATACACCTTC

j_call: TRBJ1-1
d_call: -
v_call: TRBV29-1
clone_size: few
cdr3_aa: CSVFNRDTEAFF
cdr3_nt: TGCAGCGTCTTTAACAGGGACACTGAAGCTTTCTTT

j_call: TRBJ2-3
d_call: TRBD1
v_call: TRBV19
clone_size: once
cdr3_aa: CASSQTGGEGDTQYF
cdr3_nt: TGTGCCAGTAGTCAGACAGGGGGCGAAGGAGATACGCAGTATTTT

j_call: TRBJ1-2
d_call: -
v_call: TRBV19
clone_size: -
cdr3_aa: CASSGDYGYTF
cdr3_nt: TGTGCCAGCTCAGGGGACTATGGCTACACCTTC

j_call: TRBJ1-3
d_call: TRBD1
v_call: TRBV3-1/TRBV3-2
clone_size: -
cdr3_aa: CASSQNRGFGNTIYF
cdr3_nt: TGTGCCAGCAGCCAAAACAGGGGATTTGGAAACACCATATATTTT

j_call: TRBJ1-4
d_call: -
v_call: TRBV11-2
clone_size: -
cdr3_aa: CASSIPAGGLTNEKLFF
cdr3_nt: TGTGCCAGCAGCATACCCGCCGGGGGGTTGACTAATGAAAAACTGTTTTTT

j_call: TRBJ1-2
d_call: TRBD1
v_call: TRBV6-2/TRBV6-3
clone_size: -
cdr3_aa: CASSERQGFLYGYTF
cdr3_nt: TGTGCCAGCAGCGAACGACAGGGGTTCCTGTATGGCTACACCTTC

j_call: TRBJ1-2
d_call: -
v_call: TRBV28
clone_size: -
cdr3_aa: CASSSLVSAGTF
cdr3_nt: TGTGCCAGCAGTTCCCTTGTCAGCGCGGGGACCTTC

j_call: TRBJ2-7
d_call: TRBD1
v_call: TRBV5-4
clone_size: -
cdr3_aa: CASSLGTGGISYEQYF
cdr3_nt: TGTGCCAGCAGCTTGGGGACAGGTGGAATATCCTACGAGCAGTACTTC

j_call: TRBJ2-1
d_call: TRBD2
v_call: TRBV5-5
clone_size: -
cdr3_aa: CASSFGTSRNEQFF
cdr3_nt: TGTGCCAGCAGCTTTGGGACTAGCCGGAATGAGCAGTTCTTC

j_call: TRBJ1-2
d_call: -
v_call: TRBV27
clone_size: -
cdr3_aa: CASSLFMGGSGYTF
cdr3_nt: TGTGCCAGCAGTTTATTTATGGGGGGTTCTGGCTACACCTTC

j_call: TRBJ1-1
d_call: -
v_call: TRBV4-3
clone_size: -
cdr3_aa: CASSQDSAVSEAFF
cdr3_nt: TGCGCCAGCAGCCAAGATAGCGCGGTATCTGAAGCTTTCTTT

j_call: TRBJ2-4
d_call: TRBD2
v_call: TRBV9
clone_size: once
cdr3_aa: CASSVGLRGDGNIQYF
cdr3_nt: TGTGCCAGCAGCGTAGGTCTGCGGGGGGACGGAAACATTCAGTACTTC

j_call: TRBJ2-5
d_call: -
v_call: TRBV29-1
clone_size: once
cdr3_aa: CSVELSGQETQYF
cdr3_nt: TGCAGCGTTGAACTAAGCGGACAAGAGACCCAGTACTTC